The rows below give T cell receptor beta chains drawn from one sample of a study of identical twins. One entry per CDR3 protein results from TCRdb running MiXCR on the 5' RACE reads. The repertoire holds hundreds of thousands of distinct CDR3 sequences, with 8.6% as singletons. Another study also made use of these data, one on yellow fever vaccine responses in identical twins.

Sequenced sample: PBMCs. Receptors originate from a woman aged 18-35 years in good health. The CDR3 runs from the conserved cysteine through the conserved F or W. Each record gives: V gene, clone size, CDR3 length, CDR3 protein. The size of a clone is reported for some rows only, either as once, few or many, or as a class for expanded clones.

v_gene: TRBV29-1; abundance: many; len: 13; CDR3aa: CSVMDRANQPQHF
v_gene: TRBV28; abundance: many; len: 16; CDR3aa: CASSPELYGSYNEQFF
v_gene: TRBV11-2; abundance: NA; len: 18; CDR3aa: CASSLGPRLAGGSYEQYF
v_gene: TRBV5-8; abundance: NA; len: 15; CDR3aa: CASVLSGTSSLEQYF
v_gene: TRBV10-3; abundance: many; len: 15; CDR3aa: CAISEIRGNTGELFF
v_gene: TRBV29-1; abundance: NA; len: 14; CDR3aa: CSVEFRGYSYEQYF
v_gene: TRBV12-3/TRBV12-4; abundance: many; len: 15; CDR3aa: CASRLAGSSYNEQFF
v_gene: TRBV14; abundance: NA; len: 11; CDR3aa: CASSLSGSAFF
v_gene: TRBV25-1; abundance: few; len: 14; CDR3aa: CASSDIGKGNEQFF
v_gene: TRBV7-2; abundance: NA; len: 15; CDR3aa: CASSYDLGLAETQYF
v_gene: TRBV5-1; abundance: many; len: 16; CDR3aa: CASSLVGQGSAQPQHF
v_gene: TRBV10-3; abundance: few; len: 15; CDR3aa: CAISEVQGALETQYF
v_gene: TRBV7-9; abundance: NA; len: 15; CDR3aa: CASSFTTGVTGELFF
v_gene: TRBV7-9; abundance: few; len: 14; CDR3aa: CASSLVLRNNEQFF
v_gene: TRBV9; abundance: NA; len: 17; CDR3aa: CASSASGAGLRQETQYF
v_gene: TRBV6-2/TRBV6-3; abundance: NA; len: 16; CDR3aa: CASSTPGLASTGELFF